This T cell receptor beta chain was obtained from a study of shared clonotypes between healthy human individuals. Germline V CDR1 and CDR2: SGHRS, YFSETQ. V gave up 4 bases and J gave up 5 bases, with 21 bases separating them. CDR3 length: 16 residues. The data were produced by immunoSEQ multiplex PCR, yet TCRdb's version contains in-frame clones alone and is incomplete. The profile covers 2,100,000 or so clones, with roughly 95% appearing a single time and around 0.13% taken by the ten largest. All the donors were Caucasian adults who lived in Nashville, Tennessee. This receptor was taken from a man younger than 30 in good health. Sample: naive CD4+ T cells sorted from blood. Subset described: CD45RA+ positively selected. V usage is TRBV5-1 and J usage is TRBJ1-1, with D perhaps TRBD1 (6 bases). The CDR3 sequence: CASSPPGHTGGTEAFF. For the CDR3, the DNA is TGCGCCAGCAGCCCACCGGGACACACTGGGGGGACTGAAGCTTTCTTT.